The rows below give T cell receptor beta chains drawn from one sample of a study of low-dose radiotherapy and immunotherapy resistance in tumors. TCRdb re-called the reads through MiXCR, storing one row per CDR3 protein. The sample holds under 95,000 distinct CDR3 sequences, about 18% seen once. The sequencing used PBMCs, collected before treatment. These receptor sequences come from a male donor with prostate cancer. The CDR3 runs from the conserved cysteine through the conserved F or W. Fields, in order: D gene, V gene, clone size, J gene, CDR3 DNA, CDR3 protein. A D gene is named only where the DNA matches it firmly. Clone size, where shown, is once, few, many, or a class for clones that have expanded.

NA	TRBV14	many	TRBJ1-3	TGTGCCAGCAGCCCCGGGACGGGACCTGGAAACACCATATATTTT	CASSPGTGPGNTIYF
NA	TRBV2	many	TRBJ2-7	TGTGCCAGCAGTGAGTCTAATGGGCCACACTACGAGCAGTACTTC	CASSESNGPHYEQYF
NA	TRBV5-4	many	TRBJ2-3	TGTGCCAGCAGCTTGGCCCTTCTGGTCGATACGCAGTATTTT	CASSLALLVDTQYF
TRBD2	TRBV5-6	many	TRBJ2-3	TGTGCCAGCAGCTTGCCGGGACTAGCGGGGACAGATACGCAGTATTTT	CASSLPGLAGTDTQYF
NA	TRBV3-1	many	TRBJ1-5	TGTGCCAGCAGCCAAGAAGGCCAGCCCCAGCATTTT	CASSQEGQPQHF
NA	TRBV16	many	TRBJ2-1	TGTGCCAGCAGCCTTGGGATCAGCTCCTACAATGAGCAGTTCTTC	CASSLGISSYNEQFF
NA	TRBV3-1	many	TRBJ2-1	TGTGCCAGCAGCCAAGACGGGTATGAGCAGTTCTTC	CASSQDGYEQFF
NA	TRBV2	few	TRBJ2-5	TGTGCCAGCAGTGGGGCCCTCGGTACCCAGTACTTC	CASSGALGTQYF
NA	TRBV7-8	many	TRBJ2-7	TGTGCCAGCAGCTTATGGGAAGGTGGATCCGAGCAGTACTTC	CASSLWEGGSEQYF
NA	TRBV20-1	many	TRBJ2-1	TGCAGTGCCCTTTCTGTTTTTGGGGATGAGCAGTTCTTC	CSALSVFGDEQFF
TRBD1	TRBV7-9	many	TRBJ1-1	TGTGCCAGCAGCCCTAAAGGGACAGACAGCGAAGCTTTCTTT	CASSPKGTDSEAFF
TRBD2	TRBV10-3	many	TRBJ2-3	TGTGCCACCTGGGCAGGGAGCGGGGGGGCGGATACGCAGTATTTT	CATWAGSGGADTQYF
NA	TRBV7-2	many	TRBJ2-7	TGTGCCAGCAGCTTAGTTCTAGGGGGAGCCTACGAGCAGTACTTC	CASSLVLGGAYEQYF
TRBD1	TRBV7-9	many	TRBJ1-2	TGTGCCAGCAGCTTAGGGGACAGGGCTGGGGGCTACACCTTC	CASSLGDRAGGYTF
NA	TRBV12-3/TRBV12-4	many	TRBJ1-1	TGTGCCAGCAGTTTCTCCTGGAACACTGAAGCTTTCTTT	CASSFSWNTEAFF
NA	TRBV20-1	many	TRBJ2-7	TGCAGTGCTAGGGGCGGGTCCTACGAGCAGTACTTC	CSARGGSYEQYF
NA	TRBV6-5	many	TRBJ2-3	TGTGCCAGCAGCCTTGGACTATCAACTCAGGGGGATACGCAGTATTTT	CASSLGLSTQGDTQYF
NA	TRBV4-1	many	TRBJ2-4	TGCGCCAGCAGCCCAGCGGTACTAGGGACCTTTCAGTACTTC	CASSPAVLGTFQYF
TRBD2	TRBV30	NA	TRBJ2-7	TGTGCCTGGAGTCTCTTTCCGGGACTAGCGGGGGGATATATGACCTACGAGCAGTACTTC	CAWSLFPGLAGGYMTYEQYF
TRBD2	TRBV9	many	TRBJ2-1	TGTGCCAGCAGCGCCGTAGCGGGGGGAACCTACAATGAGCAGTTCTTC	CASSAVAGGTYNEQFF
NA	TRBV12-3/TRBV12-4	medium-sized	TRBJ1-2	TGTGCCAGCAATGGGGTCTATGGCTACACCTTC	CASNGVYGYTF
TRBD1	TRBV6-2/TRBV6-3	few	TRBJ1-5	TGTGCCAGCAGGAAGGACAGGGCCCCCAATCAGCCCCAGCATTTT	CASRKDRAPNQPQHF
NA	TRBV19	many	TRBJ1-6	TGTGCCAGTCGGATTGGGGGTTTCGGTCAGTCCTTAATTTGGGCCCTCCACTTT	CASRIGGFGQSLIWALHF
NA	TRBV5-1	NA	TRBJ2-2	TGCGCCAGCAGCTTGGACGGAACAATGAACACCGGGGAGCTGTTTTTT	CASSLDGTMNTGELFF